This T cell receptor (beta chain) stems from a study of blood T cell repertoires in COVID-19. The assay was immunoSEQ multiplex PCR, and TCRdb's table has in-frame clones only and misses some. The sample consists of approximately 130,000 clones, around 83% of them appearing once. This CDR3 region has 15 residues. Germline V gene sequence: CDR1 LNHDA, CDR2 SQIVND (reference sequence). Trimming shortened V by 1 base and J by 8 bases, and 15 bases separated the two germline ends. Sequenced material: peripheral blood. The genes are TRBV19 and TRBJ1-5; TRBD1 is a possible D gene (6 bases). The source is an elderly man with active or convalescent COVID-19. This CDR3 is CASSIVGDKGKPQHF. The CDR3 nucleotides are TGTGCCAGTAGTATAGTGGGGGACAAAGGGAAGCCCCAGCATTTT. Supplemented by reference TRBV19 and TRBJ1-5, the full variable domain reads DGGITQSPKYLFRKEGQNVTLSCEQNLNHDAMYWYRQDPGQGLRLIYYSQIVNDFQKGDIAEGYSVSREKKESFPLTVTSAQKNPTAFYLCASSIVGDKGKPQHFGDGTRLSIL.